These 20 T cell receptor beta chains originate from one sample sequenced in a study of human T cells and chemical hapten exposure. TCRdb analysed the RACE reads with MiXCR anew, one entry per CDR3 protein. The data hold approximately 110,000 distinct CDR3 sequences, with approximately 11% observed a single time. Time point meaning: patch test 1, 2 weeks after DPC sensitization. Treatment of the sample: therapeutic diphenylcyclopropenone sensitization with weekly scalp DPC. This specimen was whole blood, taken in connection with sensitization to the hapten diphenylcyclopropenone (DPC). The receptors shown here come from a woman in her forties with alopecia areata. Some clones in this sample may be carry-over from other donors' samples.

This sequence joins TRBV28 and TRBJ2-3, with 9 bases that match TRBD2. After removal of 4 bases from V and 6 bases from J, the junction contained 11 bases not matched to a gene. From germline, CDR1 is MDHEN and CDR2 SYDVKM. CDR3 length: 16 amino acids. The chain's CDR3 is CASSSVSGSLRDTQYF. The CDR3 DNA is TGTGCCAGCAGTTCGGTTAGCGGGAGTTTACGGGATACGCAGTATTTT.

This clonotype was detected many times. The chain recombines TRBV7-8 with TRBJ2-2; the D gene is possibly TRBD2 (6 bases). Per the germline V gene, CDR1 is SGHVS and CDR2 is FQNEAQ. The CDR3 spans 13 residues. V lost 3 bases, J lost 5 bases, and 7 bases lay in between. The CDR3 loop is CASSLGGTGELFF. The CDR3, as DNA: TGTGCCAGCAGCTTGGGAGGAACCGGGGAGCTGTTTTTT.

This clonotype was counted at least ten times. This chain links TRBV6-5 with TRBJ2-1; maybe TRBD1 (5 bases). Germline CDR1 and CDR2: MNHEY and SVGAGI. The CDR3 loop spans 16 amino acids. The V end was cut by 0 bases, the J end by 6 bases, with 15 bases between. The CDR3 DNA follows: TGTGCCAGCAGTTACTCGTCCAGGATCAGGGCCAATGAGCAGTTCTTC. The encoded protein is CASSYSSRIRANEQFF.

The J gene is TRBJ2-7, the V gene TRBV3-1, with D possibly TRBD1 on 5 matching bases. CDR3 length: 13 amino acids. Germline V gene sequence: CDR1 LGHDT, CDR2 YNNKEL (reference sequence). The V end lost 4 bases, the J end lost 7 bases, and 14 bases lay between the germline ends. CDR3 region: CASSPAGSGEQYF. The CDR3 region has the DNA TGTGCCAGCAGCCCGGCAGGGTCCGGGGAGCAGTACTTC.

About this clonotype: A much larger clone is a single base away; this may be a read error. V and J are TRBV10-3 and TRBJ2-1, with D possibly being TRBD1 or TRBD2 (5 bases each). The germline V and J ends were trimmed by 4 bases and 7 bases, with 17 bases remaining between them. Germline V CDR1 and CDR2: ENHRY, SYGVKD. This CDR3 is 15 amino acids long. DNA of the CDR3: TGTGCCATCAGTGGGCCGAACGGGGCAATAAATGAGCAGTTCTTC. It is translated as CAISGPNGAINEQFF.

The V call is TRBV12-3 or TRBV12-4, the J call TRBJ2-3; 9 nucleotides match TRBD2. CDR3 length: 13 amino acids. Trimming removed 6 bases from V and 5 bases from J; junction bases left unmatched: 3. In DNA form, the CDR3 reads TGTGCCAGCAGGCGGGGGGGCGAAGATACGCAGTATTTT. Translated, it gives CASRRGGEDTQYF.

In its sample, this clonotype was seen a few times. This chain links TRBV5-1 with TRBJ1-1, with D hard to call. Germline CDR1 is SGHRS and CDR2 is YFSETQ. Trimming removed 0 bases from V and 4 bases from J, with 7 bases in between. The CDR3 runs to 13 residues. The CDR3 sequence is CASSLDLGTEAFF. The CDR3 bases are TGCGCCAGCAGCTTGGATTTGGGCACTGAAGCTTTCTTT.

This clonotype was detected only a few times. V usage is TRBV7-9 and J usage is TRBJ2-1; TRBD1 or TRBD2 may be the D gene (5 bases each). The V gene's germline CDR1 is SEHNR and CDR2 FQNEAQ (reference sequence). V lost 4 bases, J lost 12 bases, and 16 bases lay in between. The CDR3 has 13 amino acids. For the CDR3, the DNA is TGTGCCAGCAGCTCCCGGGACGGGTCGAGGCAGTTCTTC. Protein: CASSSRDGSRQFF.

This sequence joins TRBV25-1 and TRBJ1-2; D unresolved. The CDR3 contains 14 residues. V lost 4 bases and J 0 bases, leaving 9 bases between the germline ends. Germline lookup yields CDR1 MGHDK and CDR2 SYGVNS. The CDR3 nucleotides are TGTGCCAGCAGTGGAGGGCACACTAACTATGGCTACACCTTC. Protein: CASSGGHTNYGYTF.

This clonotype appeared many times. V usage is TRBV7-2 and J usage is TRBJ2-2; the match to TRBD2 covers 7 bases. Germline V gene data show CDR1 as SGHTA and CDR2 as FQGNSA. V lost 4 bases, J lost 2 bases, and 7 bases stayed unmatched. This CDR3 contains 16 residues. In nucleotides, the CDR3 is TGTGCCAGCAGCTCTTTCGGGGGGTTAAACACCGGGGAGCTGTTTTTT. Translating gives CASSSFGGLNTGELFF.

This clonotype was detected a few times. The chain employs TRBV21-1 and TRBJ1-1. TRBV21-1 has pseudogene status. The CDR3 loop spans 15 amino acids. The CDR3 region is CASTPRRNLYTEAFF. The CDR3 DNA follows: TGTGCCAGCACCCCACGAAGGAATTTATACACTGAAGCTTTCTTT.

This clonotype showed up just a few times. V and J are TRBV18 and TRBJ2-2; possibly TRBD2 for D (6 bases). Germline lookup yields CDR1 KGHSH and CDR2 LQKENI. Deletions cut 2 bases from V and 1 base from J, with 8 bases between. CDR3 length: 15 residues. The CDR3 sequence is CASSPVGRNTGELFF. DNA of the CDR3: TGTGCCAGCTCACCAGTCGGGAGGAACACCGGGGAGCTGTTTTTT.

A word on this clonotype: Sequence at one end of the junction differs from germline and may be a read error. This chain links TRBV3-1 with TRBJ2-7; D gene ambiguous. From germline, CDR1 is LGHDT and CDR2 YNNKEL (reference sequence). The CDR3 loop spans 12 amino acids. CDR3 coding DNA: TGTGCCAGCAGCTCCAGTACCTACGAGGAGTACTTC. It yields the protein CASSSSTYEEYF.

Many counts were recorded for this clonotype. The chain couples TRBV20-1 to TRBJ2-3, with 8 bases identical to TRBD2. This CDR3 spans 14 amino acids. J gave up 4 bases and V 4 bases, and 7 bases lay outside the gene matches. Germline-derived CDR1 and CDR2 are DFQATT and SNEGSKA (reference sequence). CDR3 nucleotide sequence: TGCAGTGCTACTCAAGCGGGGGATTCAGATACGCAGTATTTT. It translates to CSATQAGDSDTQYF.

This rearrangement joins TRBV2 to TRBJ2-7; TRBD1 matches at 8 bases. V was pared by 5 bases and J by 7 bases, with 10 bases of the junction left unmatched. The CDR3 contains 14 residues. From germline, CDR1 is SNHLY and CDR2 FYNNEI. CDR3 DNA sequence: TGTGCCAGCAGTCTACCCCAGGGGGCGCGGGAGCAGTACTTC. It encodes CASSLPQGAREQYF.

There are a few counts of this clonotype. The chain recombines TRBV7-8 with TRBJ1-5; D is perhaps TRBD1 (5 bases). The germline CDR1 and CDR2 sequences are SGHVS and FQNEAQ. CDR3 length: 15 amino acids. V lost 2 bases, J lost 1 base, and 9 bases lay in between. The CDR3 bases are TGTGCCAGCAGCTTATGGGGGGAGAGCAATCAGCCCCAGCATTTT. It codes for CASSLWGESNQPQHF.

The V call is TRBV6-5, the J call TRBJ1-5; D perhaps matches TRBD1 (5 bases). Trimming stripped 6 bases from V and 2 bases from J, with 14 bases between. The length of the CDR3 is 15 residues. Germline V gene data show CDR1 as MNHEY and CDR2 as SVGAGI. The CDR3 DNA reads as TGTGCCAGCAGCCCGGGGCTCTGGGGCAATCAGCCCCAGCATTTT. It translates to CASSPGLWGNQPQHF.

V and J are TRBV27 and TRBJ1-1, with no clear D. The V and J ends lost 2 bases and 8 bases respectively, with 15 bases between them. The CDR3 spans 14 residues. Germline V gene sequence: CDR1 MNHEY, CDR2 SMNVEV (reference sequence). CDR3 sequence (DNA): TGTGCCAGCAGTTTAACCCCAGGAGCATCGGAAGCTTTCTTT. It yields the protein CASSLTPGASEAFF.

The table lists this clonotype with many counts. This rearrangement joins TRBV11-2 to TRBJ2-1; D tentatively reads TRBD1 or TRBD2 (5 bases each). CDR3 length: 16 residues. V was shortened by 5 bases and J by 2 bases, with 16 bases between the two germline ends. Germline CDR1 is SGHAT and CDR2 is FQNNGV. CDR3 in amino acids: CASSTFRDLTYNEQFF. The DNA of the CDR3 is TGTGCCAGCAGCACCTTCCGGGACCTAACCTACAATGAGCAGTTCTTC.

The chain combines TRBV2 with TRBJ1-4; tentatively, D is TRBD1 (5 bases). This CDR3 is built from 16 residues. V was cut by 6 bases and J by 0 bases, with 14 bases left in between. CDR1 is SNHLY and CDR2 is FYNNEI in the germline V gene. The CDR3 is CASRTGTGATNEKLFF. In DNA, the CDR3 is TGTGCCAGCAGGACCGGGACGGGTGCAACTAATGAAAAACTGTTTTTT.